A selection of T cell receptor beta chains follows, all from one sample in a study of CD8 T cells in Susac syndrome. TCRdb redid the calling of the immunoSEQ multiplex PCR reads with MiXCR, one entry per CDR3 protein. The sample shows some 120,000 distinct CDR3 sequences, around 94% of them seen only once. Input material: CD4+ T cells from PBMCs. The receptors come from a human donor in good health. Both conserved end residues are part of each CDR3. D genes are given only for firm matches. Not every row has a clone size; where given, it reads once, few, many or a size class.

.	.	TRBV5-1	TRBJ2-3	CASSVGLASRIGDTQYF	TGCGCCAGCAGCGTGGGATTGGCTAGCCGTATTGGGGATACGCAGTATTTT
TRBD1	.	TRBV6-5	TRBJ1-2	CASTKDREIGGYTF	TGTGCCAGCACGAAGGACAGGGAAATCGGTGGCTACACCTTC
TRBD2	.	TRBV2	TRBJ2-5	CASSGERGWETQYF	TGTGCCAGCAGTGGGGAGCGGGGATGGGAGACCCAGTACTTC
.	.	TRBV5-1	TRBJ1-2	CASSLGRINYGYTF	TGCGCCAGCAGCTTGGGGAGAATTAACTATGGCTACACCTTC
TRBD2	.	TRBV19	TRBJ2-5	CASARTSGSQETQYF	TGTGCCAGTGCCCGGACTAGCGGGTCGCAAGAGACCCAGTACTTC
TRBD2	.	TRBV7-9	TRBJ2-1	CASSQPWGSGRARGEQFF	TGTGCCAGCAGCCAACCTTGGGGATCCGGGAGGGCCCGAGGTGAGCAGTTCTTC
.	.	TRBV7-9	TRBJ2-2	CASSYTQNTGELFF	TGTGCCAGCAGCTATACTCAGAACACCGGGGAGCTGTTTTTT
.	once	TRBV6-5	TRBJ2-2	CASTRPSTGELFF	TGTGCCAGCACGAGGCCGAGCACCGGGGAGCTGTTTTTT
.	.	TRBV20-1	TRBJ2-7	CSARPHRVDYEQYF	TGCAGTGCTAGACCCCACAGGGTGGACTACGAGCAGTACTTC
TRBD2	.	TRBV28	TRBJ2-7	CASSPPAGGNYEQYF	TGTGCCAGCAGTCCCCCAGCGGGAGGAAACTACGAGCAGTACTTC
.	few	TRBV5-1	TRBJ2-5	CASSLEGETQYF	TGCGCCAGCAGCTTGGAAGGAGAGACCCAGTACTTC
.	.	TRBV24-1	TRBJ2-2	CATSDPHTGELFF	TGTGCCACCAGTGATCCTCACACCGGGGAGCTGTTTTTT
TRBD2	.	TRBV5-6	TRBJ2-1	CASSSPSGESYNEQFF	TGTGCCAGCAGTTCCCCTAGCGGGGAATCCTACAATGAGCAGTTCTTC
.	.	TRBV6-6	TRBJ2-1	CARPWGRYNEQFF	TGTGCCAGGCCCTGGGGCCGATACAATGAGCAGTTCTTC
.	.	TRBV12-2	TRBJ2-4	CASRLAMPSGAKNIQYF	TGTGCAAGTCGCTTAGCTATGCCTAGCGGAGCCAAAAACATTCAGTACTTC
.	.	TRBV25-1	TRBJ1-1	CASSPGGSGNKAFF	TGTGCCAGCAGCCCTGGGGGGTCAGGGAACAAAGCTTTCTTT
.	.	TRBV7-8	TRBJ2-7	CASSPYRAPGPYEQYF	TGTGCCAGCAGCCCGTACCGGGCCCCGGGACCCTACGAGCAGTACTTC
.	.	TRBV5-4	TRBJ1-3	CASSFRGTENTIYF	TGTGCCAGCAGCTTCAGGGGAACTGAAAACACCATATATTTT
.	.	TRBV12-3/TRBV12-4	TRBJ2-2	CASSRGTGELFF	TGTGCCAGCAGTCGAGGAACCGGGGAGCTGTTTTTT
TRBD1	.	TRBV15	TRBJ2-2	CATSSEPQGEGELFF	TGTGCCACCAGCAGTGAGCCACAGGGGGAGGGGGAGCTGTTTTTT
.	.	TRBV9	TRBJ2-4	CASSVESGSLAKNIQYF	TGTGCCAGCAGCGTTGAATCAGGGTCTCTAGCCAAAAACATTCAGTACTTC
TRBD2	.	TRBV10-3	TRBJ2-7	CAIKRIGGEQYF	TGTGCCATCAAGCGGATCGGGGGGGAGCAGTACTTC
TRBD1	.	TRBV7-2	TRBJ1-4	CASSDRGGEKLFF	TGTGCCAGCAGCGACAGGGGCGGTGAAAAACTGTTTTTT
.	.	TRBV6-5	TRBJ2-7	CASSSLYEQYF	TGTGCCAGCAGTTCCTTGTACGAGCAGTACTTC
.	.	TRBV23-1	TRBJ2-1	CASSPGSGPPRISYNEQFF	TGCGCCAGCAGTCCCGGATCGGGGCCTCCCCGGATTAGTTACAATGAGCAGTTCTTC
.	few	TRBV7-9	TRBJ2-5	CASSPDSQETQYF	TGTGCCAGCAGTCCGGACAGCCAAGAGACCCAGTACTTC
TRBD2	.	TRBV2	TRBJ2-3	CASSIAGPDTQYF	TGTGCCAGCTCGATAGCGGGCCCAGATACGCAGTATTTT
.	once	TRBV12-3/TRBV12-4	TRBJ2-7	CASSHTDGHGEQYF	TGTGCCAGCAGCCACACGGACGGGCATGGCGAGCAGTACTTC
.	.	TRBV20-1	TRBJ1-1	CSASIMGVDTEAFF	TGCAGTGCTAGTATTATGGGGGTAGACACTGAAGCTTTCTTT
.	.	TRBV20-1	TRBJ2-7	CSAREWGSSYEQYF	TGCAGTGCTAGAGAGTGGGGCAGCTCCTACGAGCAGTACTTC
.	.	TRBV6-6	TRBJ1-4	CASSSNEKLFF	TGTGCCAGCAGTTCGAATGAAAAACTGTTTTTT
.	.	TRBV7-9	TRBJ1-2	CASSLVQDGYTF	TGTGCCAGCAGCTTGGTCCAGGATGGCTACACCTTC
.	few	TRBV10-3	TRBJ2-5	CAISESRETQYF	TGTGCCATCAGTGAGTCTCGGGAGACCCAGTACTTC
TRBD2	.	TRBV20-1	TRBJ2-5	CSAPDRQGLAPRETQYF	TGCAGTGCCCCGGACCGGCAGGGACTAGCGCCGAGGGAGACCCAGTACTTC
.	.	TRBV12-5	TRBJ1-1	CASGGTSGNTEAFF	TGTGCTAGTGGGGGGACGTCGGGGAACACTGAAGCTTTCTTT
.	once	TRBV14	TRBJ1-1	CASSQVLSTEAFF	TGTGCCAGCAGCCAAGTATTGTCAACTGAAGCTTTCTTT
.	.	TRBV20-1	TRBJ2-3	CSTRVPALGTDTQYF	TGCAGTACTAGAGTTCCGGCCCTCGGCACGGATACGCAGTATTTT
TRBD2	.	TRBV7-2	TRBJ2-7	CASSLSGGGSEQYF	TGTGCCAGCAGCTTGAGCGGGGGGGGGAGCGAGCAGTACTTC
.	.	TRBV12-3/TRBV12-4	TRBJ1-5	CASSLRDSNQPQHF	TGTGCCAGCAGTTTAAGGGACAGCAATCAGCCCCAGCATTTT
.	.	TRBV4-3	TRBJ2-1	CASSQDGEWGDNEQFF	TGCGCCAGCAGCCAAGATGGGGAGTGGGGCGACAATGAGCAGTTCTTC
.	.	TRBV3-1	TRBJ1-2	CASSQAVDYGYTF	TGTGCCAGCAGCCAGGCGGTTGATTATGGCTACACCTTC
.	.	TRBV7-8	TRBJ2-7	CASSTGFLEQYF	TGTGCCAGCAGTACAGGGTTTCTCGAGCAGTACTTC
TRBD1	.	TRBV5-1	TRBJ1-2	CAQTGTANYGYTF	TGCGCCCAAACCGGGACAGCTAACTATGGCTACACCTTC
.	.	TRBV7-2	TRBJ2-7	CASSAGRGPYEQYF	TGTGCCAGCAGCGCGGGGAGGGGGCCCTACGAGCAGTACTTC
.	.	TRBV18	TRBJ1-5	CASSTSSPSNQPQHF	TGTGCCAGCTCAACATCCTCACCTAGCAATCAGCCCCAGCATTTT
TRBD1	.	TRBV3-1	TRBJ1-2	CASSHDRGYGYTF	TGTGCCAGCAGCCACGACAGGGGCTACGGCTACACCTTC
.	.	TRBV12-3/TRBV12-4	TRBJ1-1	CASSLEQGGGLTEAFF	TGTGCCAGCAGTTTAGAGCAGGGAGGCGGATTAACTGAAGCTTTCTTT
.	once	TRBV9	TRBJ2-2	CASSVGTAGTGELFF	TGTGCCAGCAGCGTAGGGACCGCGGGCACCGGGGAGCTGTTTTTT
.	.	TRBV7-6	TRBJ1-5	CASSYKGRDQPQHF	TGTGCCAGCAGCTATAAGGGGCGCGATCAGCCCCAGCATTTT
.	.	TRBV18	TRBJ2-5	CASSPPSVQETQYF	TGTGCCAGCTCACCACCTAGCGTACAAGAGACCCAGTACTTC
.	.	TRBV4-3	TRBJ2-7	CASSPQAQGPQYF	TGCGCCAGCAGCCCACAAGCTCAGGGCCCGCAGTACTTC
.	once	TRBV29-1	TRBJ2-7	CSVEGGSSSYEQYF	TGCAGCGTTGAGGGGGGCTCAAGCTCCTACGAGCAGTACTTC
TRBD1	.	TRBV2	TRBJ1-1	CASRWTGSTEAFF	TGTGCCAGCAGGTGGACAGGGAGCACTGAAGCTTTCTTT
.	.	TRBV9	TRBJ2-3	CASSPGWGSQSSTDTQYF	TGTGCCAGCAGCCCCGGGTGGGGGAGTCAATCTAGCACAGATACGCAGTATTTT
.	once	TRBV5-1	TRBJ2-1	CASSLIPSASYNEQFF	TGCGCCAGCAGCTTGATCCCCAGCGCTTCCTACAATGAGCAGTTCTTC
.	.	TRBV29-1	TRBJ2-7	CSVAFVAGYEQYF	TGCAGCGTAGCCTTCGTCGCGGGCTACGAGCAGTACTTC